The next 5 T cell receptor beta chains were all read from a single sample in a study of blood T cell repertoires in COVID-19 (TCRdb year 2020). The library was obtained by the immunoSEQ multiplex PCR assay. The table comes from immuneACCESS by way of TCRdb, which keeps in-frame sequences with V and J called. Part of the clones is missing from these tables; in studies checked, under half for an unresolved V gene and the rest for unknown reasons. Present in this sample are roughly 22,000 clones, about 90% of which were seen just once. The ten largest clones add up to over 25% of the sample. The sequenced sample consisted of peripheral blood. These receptors were taken from a man between 65 and 80 years old with active COVID-19.

The CDR3 loop reads CASSEASTGSGEAFF. The CDR3 DNA follows: TGTGCCAGCAGTGAAGCGTCGACAGGGAGCGGTGAAGCTTTCTTT. The J gene is TRBJ1-1, the V gene TRBV6-1; TRBD1 aligns across 7 bases. This CDR3 region has 15 residues. V was clipped by 0 bases and J by 7 bases; unmatched bases: 8. Germline V lookup: CDR1 MNHNS, CDR2 SASEGT.

J is TRBJ1-1 and V is TRBV29-1, with a tentative D call TRBD1 (6 bases). The CDR3 covers 12 residues. V lost 7 bases, J lost 3 bases, and 12 bases lay in between. Germline values: CDR1 SQVTM, CDR2 ANQGSEA. The CDR3 loop is CSGQGLYTEAFF. CDR3 coding DNA: TGCAGCGGCCAGGGGCTGTACACTGAAGCTTTCTTT.

The chain joins TRBV19 to TRBJ1-5; 7 nucleotides match TRBD1. The junction had 4 bases not matched to a gene; V was cut back by 5 bases and J by 0 bases. This CDR3 has 15 residues. Looked up from germline, CDR1 is LNHDA and CDR2 is SQIVND (reference sequence). CDR3 in DNA: TGTGCCAGTAGTGGGACAGCGCATAGCAATCAGCCCCAGCATTTT. It yields the protein CASSGTAHSNQPQHF.

This rearrangement joins TRBV11-2 to TRBJ2-1; tentative D call: TRBD1 (6 bases). The germline gives CDR1 SGHAT, CDR2 FQNNGV. The CDR3 contains 15 residues. V gave up 6 bases and J gave up 6 bases, with 18 bases separating them. The CDR3 region has the DNA TGTGCCAGCAGTTTCCCCGGGACACGGATCAATGAGCAGTTCTTC. Protein product: CASSFPGTRINEQFF.

The V gene is TRBV28, the J gene TRBJ2-2; 14 positions agree with TRBD2. This CDR3 has 16 amino acids. Germline CDR1 and CDR2: MDHEN and SYDVKM. V dropped 3 bases and J dropped 5; count of bases not matched to a gene: 2. In DNA form, the CDR3 reads TGTGCCAGCAGTTTGTGGACTAGCGGGAGGACCGGGGAGCTGTTTTTT. This sequence encodes CASSLWTSGRTGELFF.